Shown below are 4 T cell receptor beta chains from a single sample sequenced in a study of cytomegalovirus exposure and HLA in healthy donors. With 60 Vbeta and 13 Jbeta primers, the PCR was carried out. TCRdb's copy holds only in-frame clones and misses some; the assay was immunoSEQ multiplex PCR. The sample has around 92,000 clones, roughly 74% seen once; the top ten hold 13% to 15%. Sequencing was carried out using PBMCs. Every receptor here comes from a woman in her 70s in good health and CMV-seropositive.

This chain uses TRBV2 with TRBJ2-3, with D possibly being TRBD1 (6 bases). Germline V gene data show CDR1 as SNHLY and CDR2 as FYNNEI. Deletions cut 6 bases from V and 0 bases from J, with 13 bases between. CDR3 size: 15 residues. CDR3 protein: CASRAGAASTDTQYF. CDR3 in DNA: TGTGCCAGCAGGGCAGGGGCTGCTAGCACAGATACGCAGTATTTT.

The J gene is TRBJ2-5, the V gene TRBV18, with no clear D. Germline V gene data show CDR1 as KGHSH and CDR2 as LQKENI. The CDR3 covers 13 residues. The V end lost 3 bases, the J end lost 3 bases, and 8 bases lay between the germline ends. The DNA for the CDR3 is TGTGCCAGCTCACCCGGGTCCAAAGAGACCCAGTACTTC. Translated: CASSPGSKETQYF.

This chain links TRBV7-3 with TRBJ2-3; 12 bases fit TRBD2. Germline assignment: CDR1 SGHTA and CDR2 FQGTGA. Trimming at V came to 5 bases and at J to 7 bases, leaving 7 bases not matched to a gene. The CDR3 has 15 amino acids. The CDR3 nucleotides read TGTGCCAGCAGCCGACTAGCGGGAGATGAGTATACGCAGTATTTT. This translates into CASSRLAGDEYTQYF.

This chain connects TRBV5-1 to TRBJ2-7, with D unresolved. V dropped 2 bases and J dropped 0 bases, with 9 bases sitting between them. CDR3 length equals 14 residues. The germline V gene encodes CDR1 SGHRS and CDR2 YFSETQ. This CDR3 is CASSLLEISYEQYF. CDR3 nucleotide sequence: TGCGCCAGCAGCTTACTGGAGATCTCCTACGAGCAGTACTTC.